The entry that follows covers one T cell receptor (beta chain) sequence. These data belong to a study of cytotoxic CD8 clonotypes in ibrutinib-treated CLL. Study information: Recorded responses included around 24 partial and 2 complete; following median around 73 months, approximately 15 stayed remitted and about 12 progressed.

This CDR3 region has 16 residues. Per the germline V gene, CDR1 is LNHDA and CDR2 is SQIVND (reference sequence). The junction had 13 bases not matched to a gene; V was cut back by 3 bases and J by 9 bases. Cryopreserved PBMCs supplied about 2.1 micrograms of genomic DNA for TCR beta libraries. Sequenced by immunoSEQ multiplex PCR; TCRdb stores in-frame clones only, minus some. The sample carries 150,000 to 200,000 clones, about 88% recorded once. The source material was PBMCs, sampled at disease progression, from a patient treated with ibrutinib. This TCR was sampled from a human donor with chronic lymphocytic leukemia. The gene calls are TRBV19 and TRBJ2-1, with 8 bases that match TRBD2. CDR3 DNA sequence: TGTGCCAGTAGTATGAAGCCCAGCGGGAGATATCTTGAGCAGTTCTTC. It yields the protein CASSMKPSGRYLEQFF.